Listed below are T cell receptor beta chains from one sample, sequenced in a study of early T cells in non-severe SARS-CoV-2 infection. TCRdb fed the 5' RACE reads into MiXCR, producing one record per CDR3 protein. The sample contains tens of thousands of distinct CDR3 sequences, less than 15% of which appear only once. Sequences were derived from whole blood, sampled at baseline. Receptors originate from an adult who was a healthcare worker with PCR-confirmed SARS-CoV-2 infection or an uninfected control (not recorded which). CDR3s include the opening cysteine and the closing phenylalanine or tryptophan. The D gene is left open where the match is weak. Clone sizes are given selectively: once, few, many, or a class where the clone is expanded.

>.|TRBJ2-6|.|TRBV28
CAGSWVSGANVLTF
TGTGCCGGCAGTTGGGTCTCTGGGGCCAACGTCCTGACTTTC
>.|TRBJ2-1|few|TRBV12-3/TRBV12-4
CASSSRGNEQFF
TGTGCCAGCAGTTCACGCGGGAATGAGCAGTTCTTC
>TRBD2|TRBJ2-7|.|TRBV7-9
CASSSLSGQPYEQYF
TGTGCCAGCAGCTCCCTTAGCGGGCAGCCCTACGAGCAGTACTTC
>TRBD1|TRBJ2-2|few|TRBV20-1
CSAQMRQGVSAGELFF
TGCAGTGCCCAGATGAGGCAGGGGGTGTCTGCCGGGGAGCTGTTTTTT
>.|TRBJ1-2|.|TRBV6-5
CASANANYGYTF
TGTGCCAGCGCCAACGCTAACTATGGCTACACCTTC
>.|TRBJ1-2|few|TRBV6-5
CASSSTGSNYGYTF
TGTGCCAGCAGTTCGACAGGCAGTAACTATGGCTACACCTTC
>.|TRBJ1-1|many|TRBV29-1
CSPFGRGNTEAFF
TGCAGCCCATTCGGCAGGGGGAACACTGAAGCTTTCTTT
>.|TRBJ2-3|many|TRBV7-2
CASSEQGSRTDTQYF
TGTGCCAGCAGCGAGCAGGGGTCAAGGACAGATACGCAGTATTTT
>.|TRBJ1-1|.|TRBV5-1
CASSLTRDTEAYF
TGCGCCAGCAGCTTGACCAGGGACACTGAAGCTTACTTT
>.|TRBJ1-3|.|TRBV3-1
CASSQDGGSGNTIYF
TGTGCCAGCAGCCAAGATGGGGGCTCTGGAAACACCATATATTTT
>.|TRBJ2-2|.|TRBV27
CASSLSGSNTGELFF
TGTGCCAGCAGTTTATCAGGGTCCAACACCGGGGAGCTGTTTTTT
>.|TRBJ1-2|few|TRBV28
CASRQGINYGYTF
TGTGCCAGCAGACAGGGTATTAACTATGGCTACACCTTC
>.|TRBJ1-5|.|TRBV20-1
CSAVKDNQPQHF
TGCAGTGCTGTTAAGGACAATCAGCCCCAGCATTTT
>.|TRBJ1-1|many|TRBV20-1
CSALTGSTEAFF
TGCAGTGCCCTAACGGGGAGCACTGAAGCTTTCTTT
>TRBD1|TRBJ1-2|.|TRBV19
CASSPLDRDYGYTF
TGTGCCAGTAGTCCTCTCGACAGGGACTATGGCTACACCTTC
>.|TRBJ2-7|.|TRBV11-2
CASSLTPFGRTTYEQYF
TGTGCCAGCAGCCTTACCCCCTTTGGGCGAACCACCTACGAGCAGTACTTC
>TRBD1|TRBJ2-7|few|TRBV12-3/TRBV12-4
CASSTRDRDHEQYF
TGTGCCAGCAGTACCCGGGACAGGGACCACGAGCAGTACTTC
>TRBD1|TRBJ1-6|.|TRBV12-3/TRBV12-4
CASKRTGVSYNSPLHF
TGTGCCAGCAAACGGACAGGGGTCTCCTATAATTCACCCCTCCACTTT
>TRBD1|TRBJ1-6|few|TRBV4-1
CASSLGQGGSPLHF
TGCGCCAGCAGTCTGGGACAGGGAGGCTCACCCCTCCACTTT
>.|TRBJ2-6|few|TRBV5-8
CASSPLARPEANVLTF
TGTGCCAGCAGCCCTTTAGCCAGGCCGGAGGCCAACGTCCTGACTTTC